This T cell receptor (beta chain) was sequenced in a study of blood T cell repertoires in COVID-19. CDR1 is SGHKS and CDR2 is YYEKEE in the germline V gene (reference sequence). The length of the CDR3 is 15 residues. V was pared by 4 bases and J by 3 bases, with 14 bases between. Assay used: immunoSEQ multiplex PCR; TCRdb lists only in-frame clones, some missing. The sample yields about 300,000 clones, 85% to 90% seen once. Sequences were obtained from peripheral blood. The chain joins TRBV5-5 to TRBJ1-5; possible D gene TRBD1, 6 bases. This sequence originates from a woman aged 40 to 50 who had recovered from COVID-19. The CDR3, as DNA: TGTGCCAGCAGCCCAGAAACAGGGTACAATCAGCCCCAGCATTTT. Encoded protein: CASSPETGYNQPQHF.